This T cell receptor (beta chain) is drawn from a study of cytomegalovirus exposure and HLA in healthy donors. For the study at large: Out of 398 genotyped donors, 81% belonged to the Caucasian-associated ancestry cluster.

Use of 60 Vbeta and 13 Jbeta primers characterized the PCR. The method was immunoSEQ multiplex PCR; TCRdb's version includes in-frame clones alone and lacks a portion of them. The sample gives about 160,000 clones, 80% to 85% of which show up once; 8.5% is in the top ten. This clone was seen only a few times. Its antigen is as yet unknown. Additional DNA sequences in this sample encode the identical CDR3. Study outcomes and limitations: A later analysis found most CMV-associated TCR beta chains apparently HLA-restricted. Sequencing had likely introduced a cluster of highly shared sequence variants as an artifact.

This TCR was sampled from a male donor in good health and CMV-seropositive. Material: PBMCs.

In DNA form, the CDR3 reads TGTGCCAGCAGCTTGGGAGACTACGACACCGGGGAGCTGTTTTTT. Protein sequence: CASSLGDYDTGELFF. V gene TRBV5-6 combines with J gene TRBJ2-2, with D perhaps matching TRBD2 (5 bases). The germline CDR1 and CDR2 sequences are SGHDT and YYEEEE. This CDR3 is built from 15 residues. Trimming stripped 0 bases from V and 3 bases from J, with 9 bases between. Supplemented by reference TRBV5-6 and TRBJ2-2, the full variable domain reads DAGVTQSPTHLIKTRGQQVTLRCSPKSGHDTVSWYQQALGQGPQFIFQYYEEEERQRGNFPDRFSGHQFPNYSSELNVNALLLGDSALYLCASSLGDYDTGELFFGEGSRLTVL.